The sequence of this T cell receptor (beta chain) was determined in a study of control samples from healthy donors and cancer patients. Deletions cut 6 bases from V and 6 bases from J, with 12 bases between. The CDR3 is made up of 12 amino acids. Germline V gene sequence: CDR1 SGHKS, CDR2 YYEKEE (reference sequence). Here immunoSEQ multiplex PCR was the method, and the copy in TCRdb shows in-frame clones only, minus some. The sample contains about 130,000 clones, roughly 89% of which appear only once. The rearrangement uses TRBV5-5 and TRBJ1-1; D is uncertain. The source material was blood. This TCR came from a man between 18 and 29 years old in good health. The CDR3 is CASNSGYSEAFF. In nucleotides, the CDR3 is TGTGCCAGCAACTCGGGGTACTCTGAAGCTTTCTTT.